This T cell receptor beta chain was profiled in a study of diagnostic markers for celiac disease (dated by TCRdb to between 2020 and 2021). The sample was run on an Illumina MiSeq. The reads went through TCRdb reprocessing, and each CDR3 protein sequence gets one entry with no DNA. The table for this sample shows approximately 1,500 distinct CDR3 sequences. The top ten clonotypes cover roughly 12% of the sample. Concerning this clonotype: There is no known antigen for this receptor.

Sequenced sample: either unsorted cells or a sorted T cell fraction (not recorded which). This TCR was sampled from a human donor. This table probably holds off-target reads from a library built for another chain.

CDR3 protein: CASSPLPLAGDTQYF. The chain employs TRBV18 and TRBJ2-3; TCRdb's assignment of TRBD2 cannot be checked, as there is no DNA. From its cysteine to its phenylalanine, the CDR3 spans 15 amino acids. The nucleotide record is missing. The germline V gene provides CDR1 KGHSH and CDR2 LQKENI. The full variable domain, with segments outside the CDR3 supplied by the reference TRBV18 and TRBJ2-3 proteins, appears as NAGVMQNPRHLVRRRGQEARLRCSPMKGHSHVYWYRQLPEEGLKFMVYLQKENIIDESGMPKERFSAEFPKEGPSILRIQQVVRGDSAAYFCASSPLPLAGDTQYFGPGTRLTVL.